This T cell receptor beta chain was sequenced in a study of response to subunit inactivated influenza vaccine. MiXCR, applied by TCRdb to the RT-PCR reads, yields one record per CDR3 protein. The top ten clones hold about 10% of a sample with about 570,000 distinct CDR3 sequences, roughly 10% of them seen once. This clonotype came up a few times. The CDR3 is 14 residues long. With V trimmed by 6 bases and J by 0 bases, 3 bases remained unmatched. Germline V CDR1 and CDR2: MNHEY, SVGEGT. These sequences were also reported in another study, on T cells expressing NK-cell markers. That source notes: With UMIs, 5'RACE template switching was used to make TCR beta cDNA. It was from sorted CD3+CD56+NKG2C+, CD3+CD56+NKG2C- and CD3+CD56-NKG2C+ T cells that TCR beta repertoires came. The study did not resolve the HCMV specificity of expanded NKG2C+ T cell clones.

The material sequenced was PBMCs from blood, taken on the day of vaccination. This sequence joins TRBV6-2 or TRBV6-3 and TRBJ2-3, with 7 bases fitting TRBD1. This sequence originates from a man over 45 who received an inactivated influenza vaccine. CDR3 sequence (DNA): TGTGCCAGCAGACAGGGGCCTAGCACAGATACGCAGTATTTT. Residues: CASRQGPSTDTQYF.